The table lists the clone carrying this T cell receptor beta chain with a few counts. Using immunoSEQ multiplex PCR, the repertoire was profiled, and TCRdb retains in-frame clones only, with some absent. The sample shows 950,000 to 1,300,000 clones, about 76% of them seen only once. CDR3 length equals 12 residues. V lost 5 bases, J lost 5 bases, and 7 bases lay in between. Germline lookup yields CDR1 MNHNS and CDR2 SASEGT. The data were obtained in a study of shared clonotypes between healthy human individuals. The chain is built from TRBV6-1 and TRBJ1-5; D is uncertain. Specimen: memory CD4+ T cells sorted from blood. Stated subset: CD45RA-negative fraction. This receptor was taken from a man in his late teens or twenties in good health. DNA for the CDR3: TGTGCCAGCAGTACCAGTTATCAGCCCCAGCATTTT. It yields the protein CASSTSYQPQHF.